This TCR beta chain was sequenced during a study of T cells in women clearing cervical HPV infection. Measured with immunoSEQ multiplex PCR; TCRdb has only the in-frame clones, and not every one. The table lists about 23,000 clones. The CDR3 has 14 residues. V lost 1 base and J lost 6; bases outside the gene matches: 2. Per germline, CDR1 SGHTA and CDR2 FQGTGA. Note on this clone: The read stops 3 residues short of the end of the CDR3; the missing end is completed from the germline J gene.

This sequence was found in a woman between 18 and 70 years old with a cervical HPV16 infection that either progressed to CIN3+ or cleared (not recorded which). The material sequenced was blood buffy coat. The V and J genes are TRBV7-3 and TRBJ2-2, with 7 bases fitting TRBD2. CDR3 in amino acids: CASSLKAGAGELFF. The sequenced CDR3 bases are TGTGCCAGCAGCTTAAAGGCGGGAGCCGGGGAG. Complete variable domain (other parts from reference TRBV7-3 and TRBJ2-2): GAGVSQTPSNKVTEKGKYVELRCDPISGHTALYWYRQSLGQGPEFLIYFQGTGAADDSGLPNDRFFAVRPEGSVSTLKIQRTERGDSAVYLCASSLKAGAGELFFGEGSRLTVL.